The 18 T cell receptor beta chains reported below all come from one sample, sequenced in a study of cytomegalovirus exposure and HLA in healthy donors. It was with 60 Vbeta and 13 Jbeta primers that the PCR ran. TCRdb keeps only in-frame clones here, not all; method: immunoSEQ multiplex PCR. The sample has 150,000 to 200,000 clones, more than 85% seen once. Sequenced sample: PBMCs. Receptors originate from a girl under three years old in good health and CMV-seronegative.

This clone has just a few counts. The sample carries other DNA sequences with the same CDR3. The CDR3 bases are TGTGCCAGCAGCGTAGGTCTAGCGGCACAAGAGACCCAGTACTTC. Protein product: CASSVGLAAQETQYF. The chain couples TRBV9 to TRBJ2-5, with TRBD2 matching over 7 bases. Per germline, CDR1 SGDLS and CDR2 YYNGEE. Trimming at V came to 0 bases and at J to 2 bases, leaving 4 bases not matched to a gene. This CDR3 is 15 amino acids long.

The rearrangement uses TRBV7-2 and TRBJ2-3; D not certain. V lost 2 bases to trimming and J lost 4 bases, with 13 bases between them. The CDR3 sequence is 15 residues long. Germline CDR1 reads SGHTA; CDR2 reads FQGNSA. The CDR3 DNA reads as TGTGCCAGCAGCTTAATCGCGGTAGGCTCAGATACGCAGTATTTT. Encoded protein: CASSLIAVGSDTQYF.

The chain recombines TRBV6-5 with TRBJ2-7, with 7 bases lining up with TRBD1. CDR1 is MNHEY and CDR2 is SVGAGI in the germline V gene. The CDR3 has 12 residues. For the CDR3, the DNA is TGTTCTCCCCCGGGACAGACTTACGAGCAGTACTTC. This translates into CSPPGQTYEQYF.

The chain carries TRBV5-1 and TRBJ2-3, with a weak D call TRBD1 (6 bases). V was trimmed by 4 bases and J by 0 bases, leaving 12 bases between them. The CDR3 sequence is 15 residues long. In germline, CDR1 is SGHRS, CDR2 YFSETQ. CDR3 sequence reads: CASSMGAASTDTQYF. CDR3 DNA: TGCGCCAGCAGCATGGGGGCAGCTAGCACAGATACGCAGTATTTT.

The rearrangement uses TRBV4-1 and TRBJ2-7; a possible D gene is TRBD1 (6 bases). V was trimmed by 1 base and J by 13 bases, leaving 23 bases between them. CDR1 is MGHRA, CDR2 YSYEKL, per germline. The CDR3 has 15 amino acids. The chain's CDR3 is CASSQGLGARGIVYF. CDR3 nucleotide sequence: TGCGCCAGCAGCCAAGGTCTGGGGGCACGAGGAATAGTATACTTC.

This clone came up once. This chain uses TRBV7-6 with TRBJ1-6; TRBD1 agrees at 9 bases. This CDR3 contains 14 residues. The V gene end was trimmed by 5 bases and the J gene end by 7 bases; junction bases not matched to a gene: 3. The germline gives CDR1 SGHVS, CDR2 FNYEAQ. CDR3 DNA sequence: TGTGCCAGCAGCGACGGGACAGGGAATTCACCCCTCCACTTT. It yields the protein CASSDGTGNSPLHF.

This chain joins TRBV2 and TRBJ2-5; the match to TRBD1 covers 7 bases. The J call may be mistaken, given a closer DNA end match to TRBJ2-7. The germline V gene has CDR1 SNHLY and CDR2 FYNNEI. The CDR3 contains 12 residues. The CDR3 loop is CANAGTAYEQYF. In nucleotides, the CDR3 is TGTGCCAACGCTGGGACAGCCTACGAGCAGTACTTC.

The chain joins TRBV10-3 to TRBJ2-5, with 7 positions matching TRBD1. The CDR3 extends over 17 amino acids. After removal of 4 bases from V and 5 bases from J, the junction contained 16 bases not matched to a gene. CDR1 is ENHRY and CDR2 is SYGVKD in the germline V gene. The CDR3 region is CAISGPRDSSPFETQYF. DNA of the CDR3: TGTGCCATCAGTGGGCCAAGGGACAGCTCACCCTTTGAGACCCAGTACTTC.

The rearrangement joins TRBV25-1 to TRBJ2-2; TRBD1 agrees at 9 bases. Germline values: CDR1 MGHDK, CDR2 SYGVNS. CDR3 size: 16 residues. Trimming cost V 0 bases and J 8 bases; bases outside gene matches: 7. CDR3 bases: TGTGCCAGCAGTGAATATCCGGGACAGGGTTCAGGGGAGCTGTTTTTT. Its protein is CASSEYPGQGSGELFF.

This clone was found once. V usage is TRBV5-1 and J usage is TRBJ2-4; D might be TRBD1 (5 bases). Germline CDR1 is SGHRS and CDR2 is YFSETQ. With 4 bases removed from V and 6 bases from J, the gap between germline ends came to 14 bases. This CDR3 comprises 14 residues. The CDR3 reads CASSPELDRNIQYF. The CDR3 DNA reads as TGCGCCAGCAGCCCGGAACTCGACAGAAACATTCAGTACTTC.

The rearrangement uses TRBV6-9 and TRBJ2-7; 8 bases line up with TRBD2. Trimming removed 6 bases from V and 3 bases from J; junction bases left unmatched: 13. Germline V gene lookup returns CDR1 MNHGY and CDR2 SVAAGI. The CDR3 loop spans 16 amino acids. CDR3: CASSPPFSGVLYEQYF. The CDR3 nucleotides are TGTGCCAGCAGCCCCCCGTTTAGCGGGGTACTCTACGAGCAGTACTTC.

This clone occurred once. V and J are TRBV19 and TRBJ2-5; TRBD2 matches 11 bases. Losses at the gene ends were 10 bases for V and 4 bases for J; bases not matched to a gene: 14. The CDR3 covers 16 residues. Germline values: CDR1 LNHDA, CDR2 SQIVND (reference sequence). The CDR3 DNA is TGTGCCACCTTAGCGGGAGGGCCGGGAAGGGGAGAGACCCAGTACTTC. Protein product: CATLAGGPGRGETQYF.

The chain links TRBV10-3 to TRBJ2-7; 11 positions agree with TRBD2. With V trimmed by 11 bases and J by 5 bases, 8 bases remained unmatched. The CDR3 has 13 residues. Germline values: CDR1 ENHRY, CDR2 SYGVKD. The CDR3 DNA reads as TGTGCCGTGACCGGGACTAGCGGTAACGAGCAGTACTTC. Translated: CAVTGTSGNEQYF.

Comment on this clone: Distinct nucleotide sequences in the sample also encode this CDR3. The V gene is TRBV27, the J gene TRBJ2-7; a possible D gene is TRBD1 (6 bases). The V end was cut by 5 bases, the J end by 1 base, with 9 bases between. CDR1 is MNHEY, CDR2 SMNVEV, per germline (reference sequence). This CDR3 has 13 residues. The CDR3 DNA is TGTGCCAGCAGTCTGACAGGTTCCTACGAGCAGTACTTC. Encoded protein: CASSLTGSYEQYF.

V is TRBV6-6 and J is TRBJ1-6, with no clear D. V was cut by 6 bases and J by 7 bases, with 16 bases left in between. Germline V gene sequence: CDR1 MNHNY, CDR2 SVGAGI (reference sequence). The CDR3 extends over 15 amino acids. The CDR3 sequence is CASSQSRQANSPLHF. Written as DNA, the CDR3 is TGTGCCAGCAGCCAAAGTCGGCAGGCCAATTCACCCCTCCACTTT.

The gene calls are TRBV29-1 and TRBJ2-7; 7 positions agree with TRBD2. The CDR3 is 15 amino acids. The junction had 10 bases not matched to a gene; V was cut back by 3 bases and J by 2 bases. In germline, CDR1 is SQVTM, CDR2 ANQGSEA. The CDR3 sequence is CSVDSGREGTYEQYF. In DNA form, the CDR3 reads TGCAGCGTTGATTCGGGCAGGGAGGGGACCTACGAGCAGTACTTC.

The table lists this clone with a few counts. The DNA for the CDR3 is TGCAGCGCCGGATTTAGCGGGAGGGCCGCCCTATACAATGAGCAGTTCTTC. Its translation: CSAGFSGRAALYNEQFF. The chain carries TRBV29-1 and TRBJ2-1, with TRBD2 matching 11 bases. Looked up from germline, CDR1 is SQVTM and CDR2 is ANQGSEA. The CDR3 sequence is 17 residues long. With 7 bases clipped from V and 4 bases from J, the junction kept 15 bases outside the gene matches.

This rearrangement joins TRBV19 to TRBJ2-7, with TRBD1 matching over 10 bases. The CDR3 length is 17 residues. Per germline, CDR1 LNHDA and CDR2 SQIVND (reference sequence). With V trimmed by 5 bases and J by 5 bases, 15 bases remained unmatched. The CDR3 nucleotides are TGTGCCAGTAGTTCCCTGGGTCGACGGACAGGGGGGGACGAGCAGTACTTC. Translating gives CASSSLGRRTGGDEQYF.